Sequencing of this TCR beta chain was carried out in a study of cytomegalovirus exposure and HLA in healthy donors. The PCR had 60 Vbeta and 13 Jbeta primers. Source study methods: It was a later analysis that counted 75 million to 90 million unique TCR beta chains, of which some 9.9 million were shared. Clones were read by immunoSEQ multiplex PCR, and TCRdb kept only the in-frame ones, dropping some. For V, J and clone size, that table is used; D and trimming come from the DNA. The table includes around 280,000 clones, roughly 89% detected once. Germline V gives CDR1 MGHRA, CDR2 YSYEKL. Trimming pared 1 base from V and 9 bases from J, leaving 10 bases between. CDR3 length: 13 residues.

Sequenced input: PBMCs. The receptor was isolated from a young woman in good health and CMV-seronegative. V and J are TRBV4-1 and TRBJ1-5; D remains ambiguous. In DNA, the CDR3 is TGCGCCAGCAGCCAAGTCTCCGAGGCGCCCCAGCATTTT. This gives the protein CASSQVSEAPQHF.